The clone carrying this T cell receptor (beta chain) was seen at least ten times. Its cognate antigen is unknown. The sample originates from a study of Graves' ophthalmopathy and Graves' hyperthyroidism. Notes on the study in general: Blood shared most expanded thyroid clonotypes above 0.001 frequency.

This CDR3 is 15 amino acids long. Germline loops: CDR1 LGHNA, CDR2 YNFKEQ. The V end lost 4 bases, the J end lost 8 bases, and 18 bases lay between the germline ends. Amplification of the TCR beta CDR3 regions used RNA transcripts (as template). An initial RT-PCR round employing HTBI primers preceded a second-round multiplex PCR. TCRdb used MiXCR to reprocess the multiplex PCR reads, holding one entry per CDR3 protein. Altogether roughly 160,000 distinct CDR3 sequences are present, around 39% being singletons, with the ten largest covering nearly 9%. Those donors who had ophthalmopathy presented with moderate-to-severe activity, a CAS of ≥3, a NOSPECS of ≥4 and a duration under 3 months.

The TCR comes from a man aged 30 to 45 with Graves' ophthalmopathy. The genes are TRBV4-2 and TRBJ2-4; TRBD1 is a possible D gene (6 bases). Specimen: peripheral blood. In DNA form, the CDR3 reads TGTGCCAGCAGCCCGATAATGGACAGTGAGTACATTCAGTACTTC. This gives the protein CASSPIMDSEYIQYF.